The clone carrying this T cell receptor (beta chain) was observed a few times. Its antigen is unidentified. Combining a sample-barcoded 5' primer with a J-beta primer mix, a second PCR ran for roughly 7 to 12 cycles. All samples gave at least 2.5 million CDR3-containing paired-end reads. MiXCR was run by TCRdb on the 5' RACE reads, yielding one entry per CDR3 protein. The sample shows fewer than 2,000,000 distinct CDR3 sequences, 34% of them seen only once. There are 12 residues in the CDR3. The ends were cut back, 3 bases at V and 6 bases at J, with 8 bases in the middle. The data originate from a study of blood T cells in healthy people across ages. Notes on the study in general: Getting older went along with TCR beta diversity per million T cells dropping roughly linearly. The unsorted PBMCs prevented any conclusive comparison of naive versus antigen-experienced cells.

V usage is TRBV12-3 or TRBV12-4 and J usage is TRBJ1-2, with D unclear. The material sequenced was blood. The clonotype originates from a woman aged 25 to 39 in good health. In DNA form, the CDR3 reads TGTGCCAGCAGTTTTGGCGATCATGGCTACACCTTC. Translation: CASSFGDHGYTF.